Listed here is a single TCR beta chain. This sample was taken from a study of OX40 agonist ivuxolimab in advanced cancers. Generated by immunoSEQ multiplex PCR, the TCRdb table keeps only in-frame clones and is missing some. This repertoire shows tens of thousands of clones, 85% to 90% found once; its top ten account for about 5%. Sequencing was performed on CD4+ or CD8+ T cells sorted from blood, taken in a trial of the OX40 agonist ivuxolimab. The sequence derives from an adult with an advanced solid tumor such as melanoma, head and neck, liver or kidney cancer.

The CDR3 DNA follows: TGTGCCAAACCGGTAAGGGCCGGGGAGCTGTTTTTT. Its translation is CAKPVRAGELFF. The rearrangement uses TRBV19 and TRBJ2-2; unclear D gene. With 10 bases removed from V and 6 bases from J, the gap between germline ends came to 12 bases. The CDR3 totals 12 residues. Germline CDR1 LNHDA, CDR2 SQIVND (reference sequence).